Presented here are 12 T cell receptor beta chains from one specimen sequenced in a study of T cells expressing NK-cell markers. TCRdb re-called the 5' RACE reads and shows each CDR3 protein once, DNA omitted. Across about 460,000 distinct CDR3 sequences, the top ten clones capture 1.4% of the sample. The sequenced material came from blood T cells: a sorted CD56 or NKG2C T cell subset, CD4+ or CD8+ T cells, or bulk PBMC T cells (not recorded which). These receptors all come from a woman aged 45-65 years in good health.

J is TRBJ2-3 and V is TRBV27; TCRdb selects TRBD1, and the lack of DNA leaves this call unchecked. Germline V lookup: CDR1 MNHEY, CDR2 SMNVEV (reference sequence). The CDR3 consists of 15 residues. The CDR3 spells CASSLSVGAAYTQYF.

V and J are TRBV5-1 and TRBJ2-1; there is no DNA to check the TCRdb D call of TRBD2. Germline V lookup: CDR1 SGHRS, CDR2 YFSETQ. This CDR3 contains 16 residues. CDR3 sequence: CASSLGGLAGFVGQFF.

The J gene is TRBJ2-1, the V gene TRBV6-5; checking the TCRdb D call of TRBD1 is not possible without DNA. The CDR3 contains 15 residues. CDR1 and CDR2 (germline): MNHEY, SVGAGI. CDR3 protein: CASSYSWGIGNEQFF.

This rearrangement joins TRBV6-6 to TRBJ2-3; the TCRdb D gene call, TRBD2, has no DNA to confirm it. CDR3 length: 13 residues. Germline V gene lookup returns CDR1 MNHNY and CDR2 SVGAGI (reference sequence). CDR3 amino acids: CASRGGAGDTQYF.

The chain carries TRBV2 and TRBJ2-5; TCRdb picks TRBD2, but there is no DNA to check that call. This CDR3 comprises 16 residues. Germline CDR1 SNHLY, CDR2 FYNNEI. This chain's CDR3 is CASSGGLAGGQETQYF.

The J gene is TRBJ2-5, the V gene TRBV9; the TRBD1 assignment by TCRdb is unverifiable without DNA. In germline, CDR1 is SGDLS, CDR2 YYNGEE. The CDR3 is made up of 16 amino acids. The CDR3 here is CASSVALQTGQETQYF.

The chain is built from TRBV12-3 or TRBV12-4 and TRBJ1-1; the TRBD1 assignment by TCRdb is unverifiable without DNA. The CDR3 consists of 14 residues. The CDR3 is CASSPWTGVTEAFF.

The V and J genes are TRBV4-1 and TRBJ1-2; lacking DNA, the TRBD1 call made by TCRdb goes unchecked. Germline CDR1 and CDR2: MGHRA and YSYEKL. The CDR3 totals 15 residues. The chain's CDR3 is CASSQPIQGINGYTF.

V gene TRBV6-5 combines with J gene TRBJ1-2; the D call of TRBD1 rests on TCRdb alone, since no DNA is present to check it. The length of the CDR3 is 14 residues. CDR1 MNHEY and CDR2 SVGAGI come from the germline V gene. The CDR3 region is CASSYSQGFDGYTF.

The chain combines TRBV20-1 with TRBJ1-5. The CDR3 is 14 amino acids. Looked up from germline, CDR1 is DFQATT and CDR2 is SNEGSKA (reference sequence). This CDR3 is CSASYGENNQPQHF.

This chain uses TRBV7-3 with TRBJ2-2; absent DNA, TCRdb's TRBD1 call cannot be checked. This CDR3 contains 11 residues. Germline-derived CDR1 and CDR2 are SGHTA and FQGTGA. This CDR3 reads CATSGGGELFF. Based on the CDR3 plus reference TRBV7-3 and TRBJ2-2, the full variable domain is GAGVSQTPSNKVTEKGKYVELRCDPISGHTALYWYRQSLGQGPEFLIYFQGTGAADDSGLPNDRFFAVRPEGSVSTLKIQRTERGDSAVYLCATSGGGELFFGEGSRLTVL.

The chain joins TRBV5-1 to TRBJ2-7. In germline, CDR1 is SGHRS, CDR2 YFSETQ. This CDR3 is built from 12 residues. CDR3 in amino acids: CASSPLGYEQYF.